The rows below give T cell receptor beta chains drawn from one sample of a study of Ad26.COV2.S vaccination and SARS-CoV-2 variants. Sequencing used immunoSEQ multiplex PCR; TCRdb keeps in-frame clones, though not all of them. The sample holds over 250,000 clones, 70% to 90% seen once. The specimen was peripheral blood, collected in a trial of Ad26.COV2.S vaccine versus placebo. The receptors come from a person between 18 and 60 years old who received the Ad26.COV2.S COVID-19 vaccine or a placebo. Both conserved end residues are part of each CDR3. A D gene is named only where the DNA matches it firmly. Size values are once, few and many counts, or a class for expanded clones, and some rows have none.

v_call,d_call,j_call,clone_size,cdr3_nt,cdr3_aa
TRBV5-1,.,TRBJ1-4,.,TGCGCCAGCAGGAAAGGGGGGCGTGGACAGACAACTAATGAAAAACTGTTTTTT,CASRKGGRGQTTNEKLFF
TRBV2,.,TRBJ2-1,.,TGTGCCGCGGGACTGACCTCCTACAATGAGCAGTTCTTC,CAAGLTSYNEQFF
TRBV9,TRBD1,TRBJ1-2,once,TGTGCCAGCAGCGTAAAGGACAGGGTGGACTATGGCTACACCTTC,CASSVKDRVDYGYTF
TRBV5-8,.,TRBJ1-1,.,TGTGCCAGCAGCTCCCGTCGCCGCACTGAAGCTTTCTTT,CASSSRRRTEAFF
TRBV6-5,.,TRBJ2-7,.,TGTGCCAGCAGTATTGGAGGGCTTCCCTACGAGCAGTACTTC,CASSIGGLPYEQYF
TRBV6-4,.,TRBJ2-1,.,TGTGCCAGCAGCCCTACCTCATCTAGCAGACTAACTCGCGGGTATGAGCAGTTCTTC,CASSPTSSSRLTRGYEQFF
TRBV6-5,TRBD1,TRBJ1-1,.,TGTGCCAGCGCCTCAGGGGACAGGCTCACTGAAGCTTTCTTT,CASASGDRLTEAFF
TRBV7-2,.,TRBJ2-3,.,TGTGCCAGCAGCTTACAACAGGCTGTACAAGGTACGCAGTATTTT,CASSLQQAVQGTQYF
TRBV20-1,TRBD1,TRBJ2-3,few,TGCAGTGCTAGTGGACAGGGAACAGATACGCAGTATTTT,CSASGQGTDTQYF
TRBV15,.,TRBJ1-1,.,TGTGCCACCAGCACGCGGGGGTCAGCTTTCTTT,CATSTRGSAFF
TRBV27,.,TRBJ1-2,once,TGTGCCAGCAGTGGGGCCAGACAGGTTTTGACTGGCTACACCTTC,CASSGARQVLTGYTF
TRBV6-5,.,TRBJ2-7,.,TGTGCCAGCAGCCCGGGACATACCTCCTACGAGCAGTACTTC,CASSPGHTSYEQYF
TRBV4-1,TRBD1,TRBJ2-7,.,TGCGCCAGCAGCCAAGCCCAGTATTGGGGACAGGGAGTTCCCTACGAGCAGTACTTC,CASSQAQYWGQGVPYEQYF
TRBV9,TRBD2,TRBJ2-3,.,TGTGCCAGCAGCGTAGAGGGGCTAGCGGTGGATACGCAGTATTTT,CASSVEGLAVDTQYF
TRBV6-5,.,TRBJ1-2,.,TGTGCCAGCAGTTACTCCCCGACGGGTAACTATGGCTACACCTTC,CASSYSPTGNYGYTF
TRBV19,.,TRBJ1-2,.,TGTGCCAGTAGCAAATACTTAACAGCTCGCTATGGCTACACCTTC,CASSKYLTARYGYTF
TRBV5-1,.,TRBJ1-1,.,TGCGCCAGCAGTGCGTACAGACTGGGGAACACTGAAGCTTTCTTT,CASSAYRLGNTEAFF
TRBV3-1/TRBV3-2,.,TRBJ2-7,.,TGTGCCAGCAGCCAGCCTCCAACCTACGAGCAGTACTTC,CASSQPPTYEQYF
TRBV6-5,.,TRBJ1-1,.,TGTGCCAGCAGTTACGTTCCAGGGTACGGTACTGAAGCTTTCTTT,CASSYVPGYGTEAFF
TRBV5-6,TRBD1,TRBJ1-1,.,TGTGCCAGCAGCTTTAATAACTATTACAGGGACAGGGGTAACACTGAAGCTTTCTTT,CASSFNNYYRDRGNTEAFF
TRBV19,TRBD1,TRBJ1-1,.,TGTGCCAGTAGTATAGGGGGACAGGGAATTATGAACACTGAAGCTTTCTTT,CASSIGGQGIMNTEAFF
TRBV28,.,TRBJ2-7,once,TGTGCCAGCAGTTTATCGGACAGCTACTCCTACGAGCAGTACTTC,CASSLSDSYSYEQYF
TRBV30,.,TRBJ1-5,.,TGTGCCTGGAGTGCAGGGGCCAATCAGCCCCAGCATTTT,CAWSAGANQPQHF
TRBV7-2,.,TRBJ2-3,once,TGTGCCAGCAGCCCGTCGACAGATACGCAGTATTTT,CASSPSTDTQYF
TRBV9,.,TRBJ1-6,.,TGTGCCAGCAGCGTAGCATTCGAGGGGGTCGATTCACCCCTCCACTTT,CASSVAFEGVDSPLHF
TRBV5-1,.,TRBJ2-7,once,TGCGCCAGCAGCCCCAGGAGGGCTTCCGACGAGCAGTACTTC,CASSPRRASDEQYF
TRBV27,TRBD1,TRBJ1-3,.,TGTGCCAGCACTTCGACAGGGGGCCCTGGAAACACCATATATTTT,CASTSTGGPGNTIYF
TRBV29-1,.,TRBJ2-3,.,TGCAGCGTTGGAAGACAGGGAGGAGATACGCAGTATTTT,CSVGRQGGDTQYF
TRBV2,.,TRBJ2-7,.,TGTGCCAGCAGTTCTCCAGATACCTCCTACGAGCAGTACTTC,CASSSPDTSYEQYF
TRBV5-6,.,TRBJ1-4,.,TGTGCCAGCAGCTTGGAGGGGCGCGAAAAACTGTTTTTT,CASSLEGREKLFF
TRBV6-5,TRBD1,TRBJ1-1,.,TGTGCCAGCAGTTACCAGGGGGTGGACACTGAAGCTTTCTTT,CASSYQGVDTEAFF
TRBV30,.,TRBJ1-5,.,TGTGCCTGGAGTGTATACGGGGGTAGCAATCAGCCCCAGCATTTT,CAWSVYGGSNQPQHF
TRBV10-3,.,TRBJ2-7,.,TGTGCCATCAGTGGGGAGGGGGGCGAGCAGTACTTC,CAISGEGGEQYF
TRBV27,.,TRBJ2-5,.,TGTGCCAGCAGTTTATTCGGGGGCGCCAGGGAGACCCAGTACTTC,CASSLFGGARETQYF
TRBV5-8,TRBD1,TRBJ1-3,.,TGTGCCAGCAGCTTGCCCGGGACAGCCGATGGAAACACCATATATTTT,CASSLPGTADGNTIYF
TRBV2,.,TRBJ2-1,.,TGTGCCAGCAGTGAACAGACTCCCTACAATGAGCAGTTCTTC,CASSEQTPYNEQFF
TRBV7-9,.,TRBJ2-1,few,TGTGCCAGCAGACTACCCTCTTGGGCTCCGTACACATACAATGAGCAGTTCTTC,CASRLPSWAPYTYNEQFF